Below are 20 T cell receptor beta chains sequenced from a single sample in a study of memory CD4+ T cells and cytomegalovirus serostatus. Single viable CD3+CD4+CD8-CD45RO+ cells were sorted as the memory CD4+ T cells. The repertoire was sequenced with immunoSEQ multiplex PCR; TCRdb's copy has only in-frame clones and lacks some. The repertoire holds around 88,000 clones, about four fifths seen once, with less than 4.5% in the top ten. Specimen: memory CD4+ T cells from blood. These receptors were taken from an adult in good health and CMV-seropositive.

The chain is built from TRBV29-1 and TRBJ2-3; D is unresolved. V lost 6 bases and J 0 bases, leaving 10 bases between the germline ends. The CDR3 loop spans 13 amino acids. Germline V lookup: CDR1 SQVTM, CDR2 ANQGSEA. The CDR3 bases are TGCAGCGTAAAGCATCCGAGCACAGATACGCAGTATTTT. It encodes CSVKHPSTDTQYF.

This clone was detected only once. The genes are TRBV28 and TRBJ2-7; 11 bases agree with TRBD1. The CDR3 runs 15 residues. J lost 3 bases, V lost 5 bases, and 6 bases had no gene match. The germline gives CDR1 MDHEN, CDR2 SYDVKM. The CDR3 bases are TGTGCCAGCAGTCGAACCGGGACAGGGGGCTACGAGCAGTACTTC. It yields the protein CASSRTGTGGYEQYF.

V usage is TRBV4-1 and J usage is TRBJ1-4; no definite D call. The length of the CDR3 is 15 residues. Between the trimmed V and J ends, which lost 4 bases and 8 bases, there was a span of 17 bases. Germline assignment: CDR1 MGHRA and CDR2 YSYEKL. The CDR3 DNA sequence: TGCGCCAGCAGCCCGTTCTCCGGGAGAGACGAAAAACTGTTTTTT. This gives the protein CASSPFSGRDEKLFF.

The chain recombines TRBV7-9 with TRBJ2-3, with D perhaps matching TRBD1 (5 bases). Trimming took off 3 bases at V and 5 bases at J, with 15 bases between the two ends. Germline-derived CDR1 and CDR2 are SEHNR and FQNEAQ (reference sequence). The CDR3 runs to 15 residues. CDR3 amino acids: CASSFVKGMQDTQYF. The CDR3 DNA reads TGTGCCAGCAGCTTCGTAAAGGGGATGCAAGATACGCAGTATTTT.

The chain has TRBV15 and TRBJ2-7; TRBD2 is a possible D gene (6 bases). V was cut by 0 bases and J by 6 bases, with 9 bases left in between. The CDR3 is 13 amino acids. Germline assignment: CDR1 LNHNV and CDR2 YYDKDF (reference sequence). In DNA form, the CDR3 reads TGTGCCACCAGCAGAGATGGGACTCCCGAGCAGTACTTC. This translates into CATSRDGTPEQYF.

This rearrangement joins TRBV7-2 to TRBJ2-2, with 7 bases aligning to TRBD2. V gave up 0 bases and J gave up 6 bases; unmatched junction bases: 7. The germline V gene encodes CDR1 SGHTA and CDR2 FQGNSA. This CDR3 is 16 amino acids long. The CDR3 DNA reads TGTGCCAGCAGCTTAGCTCGGGGAGGGTCATCCGGGGAGCTGTTTTTT. It yields the protein CASSLARGGSSGELFF.

A few counts support this clone. The chain couples TRBV28 to TRBJ1-2; 10 positions agree with TRBD1. Germline V gene sequence: CDR1 MDHEN, CDR2 SYDVKM. J gave up 4 bases and V 4 bases, and 3 bases lay outside the gene matches. The CDR3 has 14 amino acids. Here the CDR3 reads CASSSGQGSYGYTF. The CDR3 DNA is TGTGCCAGCAGTTCGGGACAGGGGAGCTATGGCTACACCTTC.

The CDR3 sequence: CASRSSAEQYF. DNA of the CDR3: TGTGCCAGCAGGTCTTCCGCCGAGCAGTACTTC. V is TRBV14 and J is TRBJ2-7; D gene ambiguous. Germline values: CDR1 SGHDN, CDR2 FVKESK. Trimming took 6 bases from V and 6 from J, leaving 9 bases between them. The CDR3 runs to 11 residues.

This clone was observed once. This chain connects TRBV9 to TRBJ1-2; D might be TRBD1 (5 bases). V shed 0 bases and J shed 8 bases, with 11 bases lying between them. This CDR3 is 13 amino acids long. Germline assignment: CDR1 SGDLS and CDR2 YYNGEE. CDR3 nucleotide sequence: TGTGCCAGCAGCGTAGTGGGGGGTAGCGGCTACACCTTC. Protein product: CASSVVGGSGYTF.

The rearrangement links TRBV9 to TRBJ2-7; tentative D call: TRBD1 (6 bases). Germline V gene lookup returns CDR1 SGDLS and CDR2 YYNGEE. V lost 3 bases to trimming and J lost 4 bases, with 17 bases between them. The CDR3 covers 15 residues. CDR3 amino acids: CASSADSQPGYEQYF. The CDR3 nucleotides read TGTGCCAGCAGCGCGGACAGCCAGCCCGGGTACGAGCAGTACTTC.

The chain uses TRBV9 and TRBJ2-7; the D gene is possibly TRBD2 (7 bases). This CDR3 is 15 amino acids long. Germline CDR1 is SGDLS and CDR2 is YYNGEE. Trimming removed 3 bases from V and 6 bases from J, with 19 bases in between. DNA for the CDR3: TGTGCCAGCAGCGAGGGGGGGGGAGGACAGAGCGAGCAGTACTTC. Its protein product is CASSEGGGGQSEQYF.

V and J are TRBV10-3 and TRBJ2-7, with TRBD1 identical over 11 bases. The J segment lost 3 bases and the V segment lost 6 bases, leaving 4 bases of the junction unmatched. The CDR3 runs 14 residues. Germline CDR1 is ENHRY and CDR2 is SYGVKD. CDR3 in DNA: TGTGCCATCAGCCCCGGGACAGGGGGCTACGAGCAGTACTTC. Translated: CAISPGTGGYEQYF.

This chain connects TRBV4-1 to TRBJ1-6; D is perhaps TRBD1 (5 bases). This CDR3 is built from 19 residues. Trimming removed 0 bases from V and 0 bases from J, with 15 bases in between. Germline V gene data show CDR1 as MGHRA and CDR2 as YSYEKL. The CDR3 DNA sequence: TGCGCCAGCAGCCAAGATATGCAGGGAAGGGGCTCCTATAATTCACCCCTCCACTTT. It yields the protein CASSQDMQGRGSYNSPLHF.

The chain joins TRBV15 to TRBJ2-6; TRBD1 aligns across 12 bases. Germline lookup yields CDR1 LNHNV and CDR2 YYDKDF (reference sequence). The V and J ends lost 1 base and 1 base, in that order; junction bases with no gene match: 11. The CDR3 is 21 amino acids. CDR3 amino acids: CATSRAAWGQGALSGANVLTF. DNA of the CDR3: TGTGCCACCAGCAGAGCAGCGTGGGGACAGGGGGCGCTGTCTGGGGCCAACGTCCTGACTTTC.

The chain carries TRBV25-1 and TRBJ2-1; 10 bases align to TRBD2. This CDR3 is 16 amino acids long. The J segment lost 5 bases and the V segment lost 3 bases, leaving 7 bases of the junction unmatched. Germline V gene sequence: CDR1 MGHDK, CDR2 SYGVNS. The CDR3 region is CASSDPSGRAHNEQFF. DNA of the CDR3: TGTGCCAGCAGTGATCCCAGCGGGAGGGCCCACAATGAGCAGTTCTTC. Full variable domain (outside the CDR3, taken from reference TRBV25-1 and TRBJ2-1): EADIYQTPRYLVIGTGKKITLECSQTMGHDKMYWYQQDPGMELHLIHYSYGVNSTEKGDLSSESTVSRIRTEHFPLTLESARPSHTSQYLCASSDPSGRAHNEQFFGPGTRLTVL.

This clone was detected a few times. V usage is TRBV2 and J usage is TRBJ2-6, with D possibly being TRBD1 or TRBD2 (5 bases each). Per germline, CDR1 SNHLY and CDR2 FYNNEI. CDR3 length: 17 amino acids. V was cut by 4 bases and J by 2 bases, with 15 bases left in between. CDR3 sequence: CASSVRGARAGANVLTF. In DNA, the CDR3 is TGTGCCAGCAGTGTAAGAGGGGCGCGAGCTGGGGCCAACGTCCTGACTTTC.

CDR3 protein: CASGTGPSSYEQYF. The DNA of the CDR3 is TGCGCCAGTGGGACAGGGCCTAGCTCCTACGAGCAGTACTTC. V and J are TRBV5-1 and TRBJ2-7; 9 nucleotides align to TRBD1. V lost 8 bases, J lost 0 bases, and 6 bases stayed unmatched. The CDR3 totals 14 residues. Germline assignment: CDR1 SGHRS and CDR2 YFSETQ. The whole variable domain, remainder taken from reference TRBV5-1 and TRBJ2-7, is KAGVTQTPRYLIKTRGQQVTLSCSPISGHRSVSWYQQTPGQGLQFLFEYFSETQRNKGNFPGRFSGRQFSNSRSEMNVSTLELGDSALYLCASGTGPSSYEQYFGPGTRLTVT.

CDR3 sequence: CASSTGTGANEQFF. CDR3 bases: TGCGCCAGCAGCACCGGGACAGGGGCCAATGAGCAGTTCTTC. This chain connects TRBV5-1 to TRBJ2-1; TRBD1 aligns across 10 bases. Per germline, CDR1 SGHRS and CDR2 YFSETQ. Losses at the gene ends were 4 bases for V and 6 bases for J; bases not matched to a gene: 4. The length of the CDR3 is 14 residues.

In its sample, this clone was seen once. The rearrangement uses TRBV20-1 and TRBJ2-1; TRBD2 is a possible D gene (5 bases). Germline lookup yields CDR1 DFQATT and CDR2 SNEGSKA (reference sequence). Trimming cost V 5 bases and J 5 bases, with 7 bases left between them. CDR3 size: 11 residues. Written as DNA, the CDR3 is TGCAGTGCTCCCGGGGACAATGAGCAGTTCTTC. It is translated as CSAPGDNEQFF.

This chain joins TRBV5-1 and TRBJ2-5; 10 positions match TRBD1. CDR1 and CDR2 (germline): SGHRS, YFSETQ. Germline trimming cut 4 bases from V and 2 bases from J; bases unmatched to any gene: 5. The CDR3 length is 15 residues. The CDR3 DNA follows: TGCGCCAGCAGCACCGGACAGGGGGGACAAGAGACCCAGTACTTC. As protein: CASSTGQGGQETQYF. Variable domain in full (rest from reference TRBV5-1 and TRBJ2-5): KAGVTQTPRYLIKTRGQQVTLSCSPISGHRSVSWYQQTPGQGLQFLFEYFSETQRNKGNFPGRFSGRQFSNSRSEMNVSTLELGDSALYLCASSTGQGGQETQYFGPGTRLLVL.